This is a list of T cell receptor beta chains from one sample in a study of cytomegalovirus exposure and HLA in healthy donors. TCRdb's table, derived via immunoSEQ multiplex PCR, lists solely in-frame clones and lacks some. The table has fewer than 150,000 clones, around 77% seen once. Sequenced input: PBMCs. These receptors all stem from a man in his fifties or sixties in good health and CMV-seronegative. The CDR3 runs from the conserved cysteine through the conserved F or W. The D gene is left open where the match is weak. Clone sizes are given selectively: once, few, many, or a class where the clone is expanded.

j_call d_call clone_size v_call cdr3_nt cdr3_aa
TRBJ2-7 . once TRBV6-4 TGTGCCAGCAGTGTACACTACGAGCAGTACTTC CASSVHYEQYF
TRBJ2-7 TRBD1 . TRBV29-1 TGCAGCGTTGAAGAGCGAGGGGGCCGCTCCTACGAGCAGTACTTC CSVEERGGRSYEQYF
TRBJ1-2 . . TRBV29-1 TGCAGCGTTCAGCCCCAACAGGTTAACTATGGCTACACCTTC CSVQPQQVNYGYTF
TRBJ2-1 TRBD2 . TRBV27 TGTGCCAGCAACCTAATTGGGCTAGCGGGACAGAATGAGCAGTTCTTC CASNLIGLAGQNEQFF
TRBJ2-1 TRBD2 few TRBV10-2 TGCGCCAGCACCGGGACTAGCGGGAGTAGTGAGCAGTTCTTC CASTGTSGSSEQFF
TRBJ2-5 . . TRBV11-2 TGTGCCAGCAGCTTAGCACATAAAGAGACCCAGTACTTC CASSLAHKETQYF
TRBJ2-5 . few TRBV5-1 TGCGCCAGCAGCTTGGCTTCAGGGCGAGAGACCCAGTACTTC CASSLASGRETQYF
TRBJ1-3 TRBD1 . TRBV29-1 TGCAGCGTCAAGAGGGACAGCTCTGGAAACACCATATATTTT CSVKRDSSGNTIYF
TRBJ2-1 TRBD2 . TRBV27 TGTGCCAGCAGGGGTTCGGGGGGGAGTGAGCAGTTCTTC CASRGSGGSEQFF
TRBJ1-4 . . TRBV19 TGTGCCAGTAGTTTCCCAGGCCTAAGGGAAAAACTGTTTTTT CASSFPGLREKLFF
TRBJ1-2 TRBD1 . TRBV9 TGTGCCAGCAGCCTCGGACAGGGGAACTATGGCTACACCTTC CASSLGQGNYGYTF
TRBJ1-3 . . TRBV7-9 TGTGCCAGCAGCGCAGACAGGTCGAACACCATATATTTT CASSADRSNTIYF
TRBJ1-1 . few TRBV28 TGTGCCAGCACTATTATGAACCGAATAGGGGTGGTCGCTGAAGCTTTCTTT CASTIMNRIGVVAEAFF
TRBJ1-1 . . TRBV6-5 TGTGCCAGCAGTCCAAGGGCAGGGAAAACTGAAGCTTTCTTT CASSPRAGKTEAFF
TRBJ2-7 . few TRBV5-4 TGTGCCAGCAGCTTCCTCGGGGGGCCCTACGAGCAGTACTTC CASSFLGGPYEQYF
TRBJ2-1 TRBD1 . TRBV10-3 TGTGCCATCAGCGCAGACAGGGCGAGGGACAATGAGCAGTTCTTC CAISADRARDNEQFF
TRBJ1-5 . . TRBV18 TGTGCCAGCTCACGGGGACTAAACCCCGGCGATCAGCCCCAGCATTTT CASSRGLNPGDQPQHF
TRBJ1-4 TRBD1 . TRBV5-4 TGTGCCAGCAGCCACTGGGACAGAGGTGAAAAACTGTTTTTT CASSHWDRGEKLFF
TRBJ2-7 TRBD2 . TRBV5-1 TGCGCCAGCAGCTTGGCTAGCGGGAGCTACGAGCAGTACTTC CASSLASGSYEQYF
TRBJ2-5 TRBD2 . TRBV18 TGTGCCAGCTCACCACCTGCTAGCGGTCAAGAGACCCAGTACTTC CASSPPASGQETQYF
TRBJ2-7 TRBD2 . TRBV10-1 TGCGCCAGCTCTCGGGGGACTAGCGGGAGAGGAGAGCAGTACTTC CASSRGTSGRGEQYF
TRBJ2-4 TRBD2 . TRBV5-1 TGCGCCAGCAGCCGGGAGGGTCATCTCCTAGCATCCCAAAACATTCAGTACTTC CASSREGHLLASQNIQYF
TRBJ2-5 TRBD2 few TRBV6-5 TGTGCCAGCAGTTACTCGTACGGGGGGGAAGCGACCCAGTACTTC CASSYSYGGEATQYF
TRBJ2-2 TRBD2 few TRBV27 TGTGCCAGCAGTTTAGCGGGAGATTTGACCGGGGAGCTGTTTTTT CASSLAGDLTGELFF
TRBJ2-7 . . TRBV2 TGTGCCAGCAGGAGAACCACGGGGGACGAGCAGTACTTC CASRRTTGDEQYF
TRBJ2-7 TRBD2 . TRBV7-2 TGTGCCAGCAGCCTGGGGGGGTTGGAGGGCGAGCAGTACTTC CASSLGGLEGEQYF
TRBJ1-1 . . TRBV2 TGTGCCAGCATTCCAGACGGAGTGAACACTGAAGCTTTCTTT CASIPDGVNTEAFF
TRBJ1-1 TRBD1 . TRBV9 TGTGCCAGCAGCGTCGGACAGGGGAACACTGAAGCTTTCTTT CASSVGQGNTEAFF
TRBJ2-7 . many TRBV11-2 TGTGCCAGCAGACCCCCGGGTAGACGGAACTACGAGCAGTACTTC CASRPPGRRNYEQYF
TRBJ2-7 TRBD2 . TRBV4-2 TGTGCCAGCAGCCAAGAGCACTCTAGCGGGAGTTACGAGCAGTACTTC CASSQEHSSGSYEQYF
TRBJ2-1 . . TRBV6-1 TGTGCCAGCAGTGCGACAGCGTACAATGAGCAGTTCTTC CASSATAYNEQFF
TRBJ2-5 TRBD1 . TRBV7-2 TGTGCCAGCAGCCCCGACAGGGGGCGAGAGACCCAGTACTTC CASSPDRGRETQYF
TRBJ2-7 TRBD1 once TRBV6-1 TGTGCCAGCAGGGAAGGTGTGATAGGGGGCTCCACCTACGAGCAGTACTTC CASREGVIGGSTYEQYF
TRBJ2-1 . . TRBV28 TGTGCCAGCAGTTTACCCCGGACTAACTACAATGAGCAGTTCTTC CASSLPRTNYNEQFF
TRBJ2-7 . . TRBV28 TGTGCCAGCAGCGGTCCTTACTACGAGCAGTACTTC CASSGPYYEQYF
TRBJ2-1 TRBD1 once TRBV7-2 TGTGCCAGCAGCTCACGAGGGGTACAGGGGAGCTCCTACAATGAGCAGTTCTTC CASSSRGVQGSSYNEQFF
TRBJ2-6 TRBD2 . TRBV7-8 TGTGCCAGCAGCTTAGGCACAGGGGGACTAGCGGGCCGCATCTCTGGGGCCAACGTCCTGACTTTC CASSLGTGGLAGRISGANVLTF
TRBJ2-4 TRBD2 . TRBV19 TGTGCCAGTAGTATCGGACTAGCGGCCAAAAACATTCAGTACTTC CASSIGLAAKNIQYF
TRBJ2-7 . . TRBV30 TGTGCCTGGACGCGCCAACTCGGGGGCGAGCAGTACTTC CAWTRQLGGEQYF
TRBJ1-1 . once TRBV7-8 TGTGCCAGCAGCTCCGCGAGTCTCATGAACACTGAAGCTTTCTTT CASSSASLMNTEAFF
TRBJ2-5 . . TRBV7-8 TGTGCCAGCAGCTTGAAGGGGAACCAAGAGACCCAGTACTTC CASSLKGNQETQYF
TRBJ2-1 . few TRBV6-5 TGTGCCAGCAGTTCCAACTACGGGACTCAGGAGCAGTTCTTC CASSSNYGTQEQFF